This T cell receptor (beta chain) was found in a study of T-cell reconstitution after alpha-beta-depleted transplantation in children. Unique molecular identifiers were incorporated when the TCRbeta library was constructed. Via MiXCR, TCRdb re-called the PCR reads, giving one row per CDR3 protein. In the table there are under 20,000 distinct CDR3 sequences, approximately 12% of which are singletons. This clonotype was found many times. Antigen: not known. Whole-study findings and limits: Most T-cell counts and diversity one year after the transplant came from T cells that were newly produced. Where some patients showed high TCRbeta diversity at day 60, it came from recipient T cells and thymic progenitors that had survived. The study reportedly traced alpha-beta T cells about two months after transplant to several hundred expanded graft clones.

V gave up 6 bases and J gave up 5 bases, with 6 bases separating them. The CDR3 extends over 11 amino acids. The chain employs TRBV12-3 or TRBV12-4 and TRBJ2-3; D not resolved. Specimen: PBMCs, mostly from graft donor cells, collected 60 days after TCRalphabeta/CD19-depleted stem cell transplant. The TCR sequence derives from a female patient aged 2-10 years who had a stem cell transplant for congenital amegakaryocytic thrombocytopenia, so the T cells may come from the graft donor. The CDR3 DNA reads TGTGCCAGCAGCCTTGGAGATACGCAGTATTTT. It is translated as CASSLGDTQYF.